The T cell receptor beta chain under discussion was sequenced for a study of shared clonotypes between healthy human individuals. General study results and limits: Estimated richness values were generally larger in naive subsets than in memory subsets.

At a deep level, the assay was run. Only in-frame clones appear in the TCRdb table, and some are missing; sequencing was by immunoSEQ multiplex PCR. This sample has 2,500,000 or so clones, with roughly 93% found just once. Notes on this clone: Its target is unknown.

The donor population consisted of healthy HIV-negative adults with no recent acute infections or vaccinations. The investigators split CD4+ cells into a CD45RA+ naive subset and a CD45RA-negative memory subset. The material sequenced was naive CD4+ T cells from PBMCs. This sample's subset: CD45RA+ positively selected. This sequence originates from a man in his late teens or twenties in good health. Some clones in this sample may be carry-over from other donors' samples.

The CDR3: CASRKIRTGSSTDTQYF. The CDR3 DNA reads TGTGCCAGTAGAAAAATTCGGACAGGGAGTAGCACAGATACGCAGTATTTT. The gene calls are TRBV19 and TRBJ2-3, with 8 bases fitting TRBD1. The germline CDR1 and CDR2 sequences are LNHDA and SQIVND (reference sequence). The CDR3 is 17 residues long. Germline trimming cut 6 bases from V and 0 bases from J; bases unmatched to any gene: 11.